The 8 T cell receptor beta chains listed next were all sequenced from one sample in a study of radiation and T cells in renal cell carcinoma. The treatment denotes: 15 Gy SBRT to primary tumor, nephrectomy 4 weeks later. Profiled with immunoSEQ multiplex PCR; TCRdb holds only in-frame clones, not every one. In the table there are some 10,000 clones, roughly 63% of which are singletons. The input for sequencing was tumor tissue, taken from a patient whose treatment included radiotherapy and nephrectomy. The receptors stem from a woman between 45 and 65 years old with renal cell carcinoma.

The chain uses TRBV5-6 and TRBJ1-1; 7 positions agree with TRBD1. The CDR3 covers 16 residues. J lost 1 base, V lost 0 bases, and 6 bases had no gene match. The germline V gene encodes CDR1 SGHDT and CDR2 YYEEEE. CDR3: CASSLATGATNTEAFF. The CDR3 region has the DNA TGTGCCAGCAGCTTGGCTACAGGGGCAACGAACACTGAAGCTTTCTTT.

The sample holds a few counts of this clone. This rearrangement joins TRBV5-1 to TRBJ2-7; D gene unclear. Trimming shortened V by 4 bases and J by 3 bases, and 14 bases separated the two germline ends. Germline V gene data show CDR1 as SGHRS and CDR2 as YFSETQ. This CDR3 has 14 amino acids. The CDR3 is CASSPSTVDYEQYF. The DNA for the CDR3 is TGCGCCAGCAGCCCCTCCACAGTGGACTACGAGCAGTACTTC.

The chain couples TRBV7-8 to TRBJ1-2, with TRBD1 matching 7 bases. Germline V gene data show CDR1 as SGHVS and CDR2 as FQNEAQ. With 2 bases clipped from V and 3 bases from J, the junction kept 21 bases outside the gene matches. CDR3 length: 20 amino acids. The CDR3 spells CASSLKWQGEPSGVDYGYTF. The CDR3 DNA reads TGTGCCAGCAGCTTAAAGTGGCAGGGGGAACCATCTGGGGTAGACTATGGCTACACCTTC. The full variable domain, with the rest looked up from reference TRBV7-8 and TRBJ1-2, is GAGVSQSPRYKVAKRGQDVALRCDPISGHVSLFWYQQALGQGPEFLTYFQNEAQLDKSGLPSDRFFAERPEGSVSTLKIQRTQQEDSAVYLCASSLKWQGEPSGVDYGYTFGSGTRLTVV.

The rearrangement links TRBV19 to TRBJ2-4; TRBD1 is a possible D gene (6 bases). This CDR3 region has 15 residues. Germline V gives CDR1 LNHDA, CDR2 SQIVND (reference sequence). Trimming removed 4 bases at V and 1 base at J, with 11 bases between. CDR3 DNA: TGTGCCAGTAGTAGGTCAGGGGCGGCCAAAAACATTCAGTACTTC. It encodes CASSRSGAAKNIQYF.

The chain joins TRBV27 to TRBJ1-2, with D tentatively TRBD1 (6 bases). The CDR3 has 14 residues. Between the trimmed V and J ends, which lost 8 bases and 4 bases, there was a span of 17 bases. CDR1 is MNHEY, CDR2 SMNVEV, per germline (reference sequence). The CDR3: CASSGAGSSYGYTF. The DNA for the CDR3 is TGTGCCAGCTCGGGGGCGGGTTCTTCCTATGGCTACACCTTC.

The V gene is TRBV28, the J gene TRBJ1-5, with D perhaps matching TRBD1 (5 bases). V was pared by 2 bases and J by 3 bases, with 8 bases between. Germline V gene sequence: CDR1 MDHEN, CDR2 SYDVKM. The CDR3 covers 14 residues. In DNA form, the CDR3 reads TGTGCCAGCAGTTTAGGGGGGGTCAATCAGCCCCAGCATTTT. It translates to CASSLGGVNQPQHF.

This chain links TRBV2 with TRBJ2-7; D not resolved. Trimming pared 7 bases from V and 0 bases from J, leaving 7 bases between. The germline gives CDR1 SNHLY, CDR2 FYNNEI. The CDR3 has 12 amino acids. CDR3 loop: CASKGPSYEQYF. As DNA, the CDR3 is TGTGCCAGCAAAGGCCCCTCCTACGAGCAGTACTTC.

Comments on this clone: Within the sample, other DNA sequences also encode this same CDR3. V usage is TRBV5-5 and J usage is TRBJ1-1, with TRBD1 as a possible D gene (5 bases). The CDR3 has 16 amino acids. With 1 base removed from V and 0 bases from J, the gap between germline ends came to 13 bases. Germline CDR1 SGHKS, CDR2 YYEKEE (reference sequence). The CDR3 nucleotides are TGTGCCAGCAGCTTGTCCGGGAGGGGTATGAACACTGAAGCTTTCTTT. Residues: CASSLSGRGMNTEAFF.